This is a list of T cell receptor beta chains from one sample in a study of T cells in Graves' hyperthyroidism and ophthalmopathy. A single record per CDR3 protein comes from TCRdb applying MiXCR to the multiplex PCR reads. The table lists about 350,000 distinct CDR3 sequences, over 15% of them singletons. Specimen: blood. The origin of the receptors is a woman between 35 and 50 years old with Graves' ophthalmopathy. CDR3s include the opening cysteine and the closing phenylalanine or tryptophan. The D gene is left open where the match is weak. Clone size is given for some rows only: seen once, a few or many times, or a class if the clone is expanded.

V	D	J	size	DNA	CDR3
TRBV6-1	-	TRBJ1-5	-	TGTGCCAGCAGCGGACCCGCCGAGGGTAGCAATCAGCCCCAGCATTTT	CASSGPAEGSNQPQHF
TRBV20-1	-	TRBJ2-7	many	TGCAGTGCTAGCGTAGACAGATCCTACGAGCAGTACTTC	CSASVDRSYEQYF
TRBV12-3/TRBV12-4	-	TRBJ2-1	-	TGTGCCAGCAGTTTTGGCGATGACTACAATGAGCAGTTCTTC	CASSFGDDYNEQFF
TRBV20-1	TRBD1	TRBJ2-7	-	TGCAGTGCTAGAGATCAAAGAGGGGGCGCCATCTACGAGCAGTACTTC	CSARDQRGGAIYEQYF
TRBV10-3	-	TRBJ2-5	-	TGTGCCAGCAGTTTGGGTCACCCAGAGACCCAGTACTTC	CASSLGHPETQYF
TRBV2	-	TRBJ1-5	many	TGTGCCAGCAGTCTTTCTGGGGGGACGTCTTCACAGCCCCAGCATTTT	CASSLSGGTSSQPQHF
TRBV6-1	TRBD2	TRBJ2-2	many	TGTGCCAGCACCCGAGGTAGCGGGAGGGCCACCGGGGAGCTGTTTTTT	CASTRGSGRATGELFF
TRBV13	TRBD1	TRBJ1-3	-	TGTGCCAGCAGCTTAACCCGGACAGGGGGAAACACCATATATTTT	CASSLTRTGGNTIYF
TRBV18	TRBD1	TRBJ1-5	few	TGTGCCAGCTCAGCCGGACAGGGCAGCAATCAGCCCCAGCATTTT	CASSAGQGSNQPQHF
TRBV10-1	TRBD1	TRBJ2-2	few	TGCGCCAGCGGGGGACAGGGAACAACCGGGGAGCTGTTTTTT	CASGGQGTTGELFF
TRBV7-8	-	TRBJ2-7	many	TGTGCCAGCAGCGATCCGACCCCAATGGGATACTACGAGCAGTACTTC	CASSDPTPMGYYEQYF
TRBV7-9	-	TRBJ2-7	many	TGTGCCAGCAGCCCAGAGGTATCCGAGCAGTACTTC	CASSPEVSEQYF
TRBV6-2/TRBV6-3	-	TRBJ1-1	-	TGTGCCAGCAGTCTAATCGACACCACTGAAGCTTTCTTT	CASSLIDTTEAFF
TRBV28	-	TRBJ2-2	few	TGTGCCAGCAGTTTTCCCGGGACCGGGGAGCTGTTTTTT	CASSFPGTGELFF
TRBV19	-	TRBJ2-5	many	TGTGCCAGTAGTCCCTCCGCCCAGGACTACCGAGGGGAGACCCAGTACTTC	CASSPSAQDYRGETQYF
TRBV11-2	-	TRBJ1-1	many	TGTGCCAGCAGCCGAACGGAAGCTGAAGCTTTCTTT	CASSRTEAEAFF
TRBV19	-	TRBJ1-2	many	TGTGCCAGTAGTATAAGGGGCGCGAACTATGGCTACACCTTC	CASSIRGANYGYTF
TRBV27	-	TRBJ2-2	few	TGTGCCAGCAGTTTATACCCCGGGGAGCTGGTTTTT	CASSLYPGELVF
TRBV12-5	-	TRBJ1-2	many	TGTGCTAGTGGTTTGGTACTCGACAGAGACTATGGCTACACCTTC	CASGLVLDRDYGYTF
TRBV5-1	TRBD2	TRBJ2-3	many	TGCGCCAGCAGATCAGCGGGAGGCCGTCCCACAGATACGCAGTATTTT	CASRSAGGRPTDTQYF
TRBV12-3/TRBV12-4	-	TRBJ2-2	many	TGTGCCAGCAGTTTAAACAGGAACACCGGGGAGCTGTTTTTT	CASSLNRNTGELFF
TRBV13	TRBD1	TRBJ1-3	many	TGTGCCAGCACCCTCGGACAGGAAAGACGTAACACCATATATTTT	CASTLGQERRNTIYF
TRBV6-1	TRBD1	TRBJ1-3	-	TGTGCCAGCAGTGGAAGGACAGGGGGCGGAAACACCATATATTTT	CASSGRTGGGNTIYF
TRBV6-1	-	TRBJ2-2	once	TGTGCCAGCATAGCCTCTCACGGGGAGCTGTTTTTT	CASIASHGELFF
TRBV6-1	-	TRBJ1-1	many	TGTGCCAGCAGAGGTTATCAGAGCACTGAAGCTTTCTTT	CASRGYQSTEAFF
TRBV6-5	-	TRBJ2-7	many	TGTGCCAGCAGTCCAAAACAAAATAACCCGGTGCAGTACTTC	CASSPKQNNPVQYF
TRBV11-2	TRBD1	TRBJ2-7	many	TGTGCCAGCAGCCCCCTATCCCTCCGGGACAGGGTGGACGAGCAGTACTTC	CASSPLSLRDRVDEQYF
TRBV6-2/TRBV6-3	-	TRBJ1-2	many	TGTGCCAGCAGTTACGACCAGGGCGAGGGGAATGGCTACACCTTC	CASSYDQGEGNGYTF
TRBV4-3	TRBD1	TRBJ1-5	many	TGCGCCAGCAGCCAAGGGACAGGGGGCCGTCAGCCCCAGCATTTT	CASSQGTGGRQPQHF
TRBV3-1	-	TRBJ2-7	-	TGTGCCAGCAGCCAAGCCCAACCCTGGGGTTTGGTAGAAGTTCGTGAGCAGTACTTC	CASSQAQPWGLVEVREQYF
TRBV6-2/TRBV6-3	TRBD1	TRBJ1-5	many	TGTGCCAGCAGTTGGACAGGGATCGAGGGCAATCAGCCCCAGCATTTT	CASSWTGIEGNQPQHF
TRBV19	-	TRBJ1-5	many	TGTGCCAGTAGTATAGTGGGCCGTGGGAGCAATCAGCCCCAGCATTTT	CASSIVGRGSNQPQHF
TRBV4-3	-	TRBJ1-1	many	TGCGCCAGCAGCCAAGTGACAGGAACCGGGAACACTGAAGCTTTCTTT	CASSQVTGTGNTEAFF
TRBV30	-	TRBJ2-7	many	TGTGCCTGGACGGTTGAAACAGGCTCCTACGAGCAGTACTTC	CAWTVETGSYEQYF
TRBV6-2/TRBV6-3	TRBD2	TRBJ2-3	many	TGTGCCAGCAGTTACATTGGTAGCGGGAGCACAGATACGCAGTATTTT	CASSYIGSGSTDTQYF
TRBV7-2	-	TRBJ2-2	few	TGTGCCAGCAGCTTATCGACCCTGACTACGAACACCGGGGAGCTGTTTTTT	CASSLSTLTTNTGELFF
TRBV15	-	TRBJ1-1	many	TGTGCCACCAGCAGAGATACGGGGGAGATAGCTTTCTTT	CATSRDTGEIAFF
TRBV7-8	-	TRBJ1-4	many	TGTGCCAGCAGCTTAGGAGCGGTTGGCGAAAAACTGTTTTTT	CASSLGAVGEKLFF
TRBV18	-	TRBJ1-5	few	TGTGCCAGCTCAACGAAGGGCAATCAGCCCCAGCATTTT	CASSTKGNQPQHF
TRBV12-3/TRBV12-4	TRBD2	TRBJ2-7	few	TGTGCCAGCAGTTTATCGGGGACTAGCGGAGTTACCTACGAGCAGTACTTC	CASSLSGTSGVTYEQYF
TRBV28	TRBD1	TRBJ1-1	-	TGTGCCAGCAGTTTCGCAGGGGGTCCGAACACTGAAGCTTTCTTT	CASSFAGGPNTEAFF
TRBV19	-	TRBJ2-2	many	TGTGCCAGTAGTACGTGGAACACCGGGGAGCTGTTTTTT	CASSTWNTGELFF
TRBV6-1	TRBD2	TRBJ2-7	-	TGTGCCAGCAGTGCAAAAGGACTAGCGGGGGGATACGAGCAGTACTTC	CASSAKGLAGGYEQYF
TRBV28	-	TRBJ1-6	-	TGTGCCAGCAGTTCGCGGGGGGGCCTCGGGGATTCACCCCTCCACTTT	CASSSRGGLGDSPLHF